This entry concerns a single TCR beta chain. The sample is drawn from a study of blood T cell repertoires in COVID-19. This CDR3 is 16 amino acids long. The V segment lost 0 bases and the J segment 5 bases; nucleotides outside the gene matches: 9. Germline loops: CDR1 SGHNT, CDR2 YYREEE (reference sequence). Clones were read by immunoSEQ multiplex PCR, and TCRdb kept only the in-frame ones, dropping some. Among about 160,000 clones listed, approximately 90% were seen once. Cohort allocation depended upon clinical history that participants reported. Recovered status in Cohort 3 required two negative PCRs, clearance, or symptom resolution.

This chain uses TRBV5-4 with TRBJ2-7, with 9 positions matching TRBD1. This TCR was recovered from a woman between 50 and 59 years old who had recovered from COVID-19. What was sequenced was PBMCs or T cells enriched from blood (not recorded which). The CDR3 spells CASSLGDRVERHEQYF. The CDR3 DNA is TGTGCCAGCAGCTTGGGGGACAGGGTAGAGAGACACGAGCAGTACTTC.